These 30 T cell receptor beta chains were all obtained from the same sample, sequenced in a study of CD8 T cells in ankylosing spondylitis. TCRdb itself ran the 5' RACE reads through MiXCR, one entry per CDR3 protein. The table records fewer than 350,000 distinct CDR3 sequences, 9.5% to 13% of them present only once. Sequences were obtained from blood, either unsorted or a sorted T cell fraction (not recorded which). Every receptor here comes from a female donor with ankylosing spondylitis or in good health (not recorded which).

V usage is TRBV6-1 and J usage is TRBJ2-3; possibly TRBD2 for D (5 bases). Deletions cut 2 bases from V and 0 bases from J, with 18 bases between. The V gene's germline CDR1 is MNHNS and CDR2 SASEGT. This CDR3 has 18 residues. The DNA of the CDR3 is TGTGCCAGCAGTGAAATGATGGGCGCGGGTCTTAGCACAGATACGCAGTATTTT. Translating gives CASSEMMGAGLSTDTQYF.

This clonotype has more than one count but fewer than ten. The chain employs TRBV5-6 and TRBJ1-5; TRBD1 matches 9 bases. This CDR3 region has 15 residues. Germline CDR1 is SGHDT and CDR2 is YYEEEE. V trimming: 4 bases; J trimming: 2 bases; junction bases outside the gene matches: 4. CDR3 DNA: TGTGCCAGCAGCCGCCGGACAGGGGGCAATCAGCCCCAGCATTTT. The encoded protein is CASSRRTGGNQPQHF.

This clonotype was observed many times. The chain employs TRBV6-2 or TRBV6-3 and TRBJ2-1; 9 bases line up with TRBD2. Germline values: CDR1 MNHEY, CDR2 SVGEGT. Unmatched junction bases numbered 10, after V lost 8 bases and J lost 5 bases. This CDR3 has 15 amino acids. The CDR3 DNA is TGTGCCAGCGGTAAGAGCGGGGGGTCCAACAATGAGCAGTTCTTC. As protein: CASGKSGGSNNEQFF.

In regard to this clonotype: A much larger clone is a single base away; this may be a read error. V is TRBV6-2 or TRBV6-3 and J is TRBJ2-3, with 10 bases fitting TRBD2. CDR1 and CDR2 (germline): MNHEY, SVGEGT. Trimming removed 8 bases from V and 0 bases from J; junction bases left unmatched: 14. The CDR3 runs to 18 residues. The CDR3: CASCFPSSGGLSTDTQYF. CDR3 in DNA: TGTGCCAGCTGTTTCCCGAGTAGCGGGGGGCTTAGCACAGATACGCAGTATTTT.

A note on this clonotype: Mismatch with germline at one junction end may stem from a read error. J is TRBJ1-2 and V is TRBV12-3 or TRBV12-4; a weak D match, TRBD1 (6 bases). The CDR3 sequence is 18 residues long. Here the CDR3 DNA reads TGTGCCTGCAGTTTTGGTCAGGGAGGGGGTGAGATTGGCTATGGCTACACCTTC. It is translated as CACSFGQGGGEIGYGYTF.

This clonotype was detected ten times or more. This chain connects TRBV20-1 to TRBJ2-1; no clear D. Germline V gene lookup returns CDR1 DFQATT and CDR2 SNEGSKA (reference sequence). The length of the CDR3 is 15 residues. Trimming stripped 5 bases from V and 1 base from J, with 15 bases between. CDR3 nucleotides: TGCAGTGCTCCCCCCCCACCCCGATCCTACAATGAGCAGTTCTTC. Translating gives CSAPPPPRSYNEQFF.

This clonotype was found many times. The J gene is TRBJ2-3, the V gene TRBV4-3; 11 nucleotides agree with TRBD2. Germline V gene data show CDR1 as LGHNA and CDR2 as YSLEER. The V and J ends lost 3 bases and 4 bases, in that order; junction bases with no gene match: 6. The CDR3 extends over 16 amino acids. Here the CDR3 reads CASSHTSGSFADTQYF. The CDR3 DNA reads as TGCGCCAGCAGCCACACTAGCGGGAGTTTTGCAGATACGCAGTATTTT.

In this sample, this clonotype turned up many times. The chain is built from TRBV7-8 and TRBJ2-1; D possibly corresponds to TRBD2 (5 bases). V gave up 5 bases and J gave up 10 bases, with 12 bases separating them. Germline CDR1 and CDR2: SGHVS and FQNEAQ. This CDR3 is 12 amino acids long. The CDR3 DNA reads TGTGCCAGCAGCCCCGGAGGTATGGAGCAGTTCTTC. This gives the protein CASSPGGMEQFF.

V usage is TRBV3-1 and J usage is TRBJ2-7; D unclear. CDR1 is LGHDT and CDR2 is YNNKEL in the germline V gene (reference sequence). With 0 bases removed from V and 2 bases from J, the gap between germline ends came to 5 bases. The CDR3 runs to 13 residues. CDR3 in amino acids: CASSQDLTYEQYF. CDR3 sequence (DNA): TGTGCCAGCAGCCAAGATCTCACCTACGAGCAGTACTTC.

V is TRBV20-1 and J is TRBJ2-1; TRBD2 aligns across 8 bases. The CDR3 is made up of 13 amino acids. The V and J ends lost 3 bases and 2 bases, in that order; junction bases with no gene match: 0. Germline lookup yields CDR1 DFQATT and CDR2 SNEGSKA (reference sequence). DNA of the CDR3: TGCAGTGCTAGCGGGAGGGCCTACAATGAGCAGTTCTTC. Translating gives CSASGRAYNEQFF.

In this sample, this clonotype turned up many times. The gene calls are TRBV6-1 and TRBJ2-1, with D perhaps matching TRBD1 or TRBD2 (5 bases each). The V gene lost 8 bases and the J gene lost 7 bases, with 15 bases spanning the gap. The V gene's germline CDR1 is MNHNS and CDR2 SASEGT. CDR3 length equals 13 residues. The CDR3 nucleotides read TGTGCCAGCGTGGGAGCAGGGCTTAATGAGCAGTTCTTC. Amino acid sequence: CASVGAGLNEQFF.

A few counts support this clonotype. DNA of the CDR3: TGTGCCAGTAGTCCGAGGACAGGAACTAATGAAAAACTGTTTTTT. The encoded protein is CASSPRTGTNEKLFF. The V call is TRBV19, the J call TRBJ1-4, with 7 bases lining up with TRBD1. J was trimmed by 1 base and V by 5 bases; bases with no gene match: 4. The CDR3 totals 15 residues. Per the germline V gene, CDR1 is LNHDA and CDR2 is SQIVND (reference sequence).

This clonotype was found many times. The J gene is TRBJ2-1, the V gene TRBV7-9, with TRBD2 matching over 8 bases. The V gene's germline CDR1 is SEHNR and CDR2 FQNEAQ (reference sequence). This CDR3 has 17 amino acids. The J segment lost 4 bases and the V segment lost 0 bases, leaving 8 bases of the junction unmatched. The CDR3 DNA reads TGTGCCAGCAGCTTAGCTCAACTAGCGGCAATTTACAATGAGCAGTTCTTC. This gives the protein CASSLAQLAAIYNEQFF.

The genes are TRBV5-1 and TRBJ1-1, with TRBD1 as a possible D gene (5 bases). The V end lost 4 bases, the J end lost 6 bases, and 16 bases lay between the germline ends. The CDR3 runs to 14 residues. CDR1 and CDR2 from the germline V gene are SGHRS and YFSETQ. CDR3 DNA: TGCGCCAGCAGCCGGGTACAGGTGGACGCTGAAGCTTTCTTT. Protein sequence: CASSRVQVDAEAFF.

This clonotype has a count of ten or more. The J gene is TRBJ2-3, the V gene TRBV29-1; TRBD2 matches 8 bases. Germline loops: CDR1 SQVTM, CDR2 ANQGSEA. V gave up 2 bases and J gave up 3 bases; unmatched junction bases: 7. This CDR3 is 15 amino acids long. As DNA, the CDR3 is TGCAGCGTTGAACCCCGCGGGGGGCGGACAGATACGCAGTATTTT. It translates to CSVEPRGGRTDTQYF.

There are a few counts of this clonotype. A much larger clone lies one base from this, so it may be a read error. V is TRBV5-1 and J is TRBJ1-1; D not resolved. There are 13 residues in the CDR3. Germline V gene sequence: CDR1 SGHRS, CDR2 YFSETQ. V was pared by 3 bases and J by 1 base, with 7 bases between. This CDR3 reads CASSSPGNTEAFF. CDR3 nucleotide sequence: TGCGCCAGCAGCTCCCCAGGGAACACTGAAGCTTTCTTT.

The chain couples TRBV6-2 or TRBV6-3 to TRBJ2-6, with 9 nucleotides matching TRBD1. The V and J ends lost 6 bases and 0 bases, in that order; junction bases with no gene match: 9. CDR3 length equals 18 residues. Germline V lookup: CDR1 MNHEY, CDR2 SVGEGT. CDR3 in DNA: TGTGCCAGCAGCCCAATTCCGGGACAGGGCTCTGGGGCCAACGTCCTGACTTTC. It is translated as CASSPIPGQGSGANVLTF.

This clonotype was observed many times. The V and J genes are TRBV10-3 and TRBJ2-1, with 13 bases lining up with TRBD2. CDR1 is ENHRY and CDR2 is SYGVKD in the germline V gene. Trimming cost V 5 bases and J 9 bases; bases outside gene matches: 7. The length of the CDR3 is 15 residues. CDR3: CAISTGLAGNLEQFF. For the CDR3, the DNA is TGTGCCATCAGTACGGGACTAGCGGGAAATCTTGAGCAGTTCTTC.

The chain joins TRBV7-9 to TRBJ1-2; D is uncertain. CDR3 length: 15 residues. Trimming pared 5 bases from V and 4 bases from J, leaving 17 bases between. Germline V gene data show CDR1 as SEHNR and CDR2 as FQNEAQ (reference sequence). CDR3 nucleotides: TGTGCCAGCAGCCCCCCTGATTCAGACGCCTATGGCTACACCTTC. Protein sequence: CASSPPDSDAYGYTF.

The V call is TRBV28, the J call TRBJ2-1, with TRBD2 matching over 12 bases. The ends lost 5 bases at V and 3 bases at J; junction bases unmatched: 8. Germline V gene sequence: CDR1 MDHEN, CDR2 SYDVKM. This CDR3 is 17 amino acids long. This chain's CDR3 is CASSHSGLAGNYNEQFF. The CDR3 DNA is TGTGCCAGCAGTCATTCTGGACTAGCGGGAAACTACAATGAGCAGTTCTTC.

The rearrangement joins TRBV5-5 to TRBJ1-5, with D possibly being TRBD1 (5 bases). Germline V lookup: CDR1 SGHKS, CDR2 YYEKEE (reference sequence). V gave up 0 bases and J gave up 5 bases, with 6 bases separating them. The CDR3 consists of 13 residues. CDR3: CASSLEGYQPQHF. CDR3 in DNA: TGTGCCAGCAGCTTGGAGGGGTATCAGCCCCAGCATTTT.

This clonotype came up many times. The rearrangement links TRBV6-5 to TRBJ1-6, with D unclear. The ends were cut back, 2 bases at V and 7 bases at J, with 21 bases in the middle. Germline loops: CDR1 MNHEY, CDR2 SVGAGI. The CDR3 covers 18 residues. CDR3 DNA sequence: TGTGCCAGCAGTTACGATGGAGCGGGGTCTAGCCTGAATTCACCCCTCCACTTT. Translation: CASSYDGAGSSLNSPLHF.

There are many counts of this clonotype. The rearrangement links TRBV10-2 to TRBJ1-2; 8 nucleotides match TRBD1. CDR1 WSHSY and CDR2 SAAADI come from the germline V gene. Germline trimming cut 3 bases from V and 5 bases from J; bases unmatched to any gene: 5. The CDR3 totals 14 residues. This chain's CDR3 is CASSDRDRRYGYTF. In nucleotides, the CDR3 is TGCGCCAGCAGTGACCGGGACAGGAGATATGGCTACACCTTC.

The CDR3 DNA is TGTGCCAGCAGCTTACTAGCGGGTGGGGGGAGTAATACGCAGTATTTT. Its translation: CASSLLAGGGSNTQYF. The J gene is TRBJ2-3, the V gene TRBV7-2; 8 bases line up with TRBD2. Trimming at V came to 2 bases and at J to 7 bases, leaving 11 bases not matched to a gene. Germline CDR1 SGHTA, CDR2 FQGNSA. This CDR3 has 16 amino acids.

This clonotype was picked up many times. The chain couples TRBV12-3 or TRBV12-4 to TRBJ2-7; possible D gene TRBD1, 6 bases. The CDR3 is 15 residues long. V dropped 7 bases and J dropped 1 base, with 17 bases sitting between them. The CDR3 sequence: CASTPSGGLSYEQYF. Here the CDR3 DNA reads TGTGCCAGCACTCCCTCTGGGGGCCTATCCTACGAGCAGTACTTC.

This clonotype was recorded at least ten times. In nucleotides, the CDR3 is TGCAGTGCTAGAGGAGGAAGCCACGAGCAGTACTTC. This sequence encodes CSARGGSHEQYF. The rearrangement uses TRBV20-1 and TRBJ2-7; D gene ambiguous. This CDR3 is built from 12 residues. CDR1 DFQATT and CDR2 SNEGSKA come from the germline V gene (reference sequence). With 1 base removed from V and 5 bases from J, the gap between germline ends came to 9 bases.

This clonotype came up many times. J is TRBJ1-5 and V is TRBV28; 7 bases are shared with TRBD1. Germline V gene lookup returns CDR1 MDHEN and CDR2 SYDVKM. CDR3 length: 16 residues. The junction had 11 bases not matched to a gene; V was cut back by 5 bases and J by 4 bases. The CDR3 DNA sequence: TGTGCCAGCAGTCGAGGGACAGTTCTTCCGAATCAGCCCCAGCATTTT. The encoded protein is CASSRGTVLPNQPQHF.

The table lists this clonotype with a few counts. This chain links TRBV5-1 with TRBJ2-1; D is unresolved. Germline V lookup: CDR1 SGHRS, CDR2 YFSETQ. The CDR3 totals 15 residues. Trimming left V 3 bases short and J 0 bases short, with 10 bases between. CDR3 in amino acids: CASSSGWSSYNEQFF. DNA of the CDR3: TGCGCCAGCAGCTCCGGTTGGAGCTCCTACAATGAGCAGTTCTTC.

This clonotype was counted ten times or more. The J gene is TRBJ2-2, the V gene TRBV5-1; tentatively, D is TRBD1 (5 bases). CDR3 length: 15 amino acids. CDR1 and CDR2 from the germline V gene are SGHRS and YFSETQ. Between the trimmed V and J ends, which lost 1 base and 0 bases, there was a span of 7 bases. DNA for the CDR3: TGCGCCAGCAGCTTGAGGGGCACGAACACCGGGGAGCTGTTTTTT. Amino acid sequence: CASSLRGTNTGELFF.

At least ten counts were recorded for this clonotype. This chain links TRBV5-1 with TRBJ2-3, with D perhaps matching TRBD1 or TRBD2 (5 bases each). Trimming removed 7 bases at V and 0 bases at J, with 12 bases between. Germline values: CDR1 SGHRS, CDR2 YFSETQ. The CDR3 runs 14 residues. The CDR3 DNA follows: TGCGCCAGCCGGGGCCCGGGGAGCACAGATACGCAGTATTTT. Protein product: CASRGPGSTDTQYF.